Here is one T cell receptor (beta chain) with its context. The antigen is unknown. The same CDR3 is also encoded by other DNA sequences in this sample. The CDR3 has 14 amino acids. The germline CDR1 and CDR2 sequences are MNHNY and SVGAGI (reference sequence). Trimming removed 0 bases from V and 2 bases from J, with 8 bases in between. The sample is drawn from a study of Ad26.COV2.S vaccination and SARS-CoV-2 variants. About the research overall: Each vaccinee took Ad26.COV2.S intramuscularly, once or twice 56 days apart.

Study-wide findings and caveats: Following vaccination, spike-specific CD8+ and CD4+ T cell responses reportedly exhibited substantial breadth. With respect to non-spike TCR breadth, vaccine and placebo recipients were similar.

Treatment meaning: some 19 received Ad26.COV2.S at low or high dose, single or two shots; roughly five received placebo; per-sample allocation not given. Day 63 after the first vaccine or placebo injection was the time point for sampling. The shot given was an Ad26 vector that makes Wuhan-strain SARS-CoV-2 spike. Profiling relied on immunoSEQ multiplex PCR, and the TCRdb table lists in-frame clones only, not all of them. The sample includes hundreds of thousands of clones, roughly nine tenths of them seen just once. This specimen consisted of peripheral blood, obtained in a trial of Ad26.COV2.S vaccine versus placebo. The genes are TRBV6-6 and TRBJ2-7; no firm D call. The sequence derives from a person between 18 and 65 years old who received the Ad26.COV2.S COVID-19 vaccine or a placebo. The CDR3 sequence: CASSYSAGTYEQYF. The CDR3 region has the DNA TGTGCCAGCAGTTACTCGGCAGGTACCTACGAGCAGTACTTC.